Following are 5 T cell receptor beta chains from one sample sequenced in a study of T cell clonotyping in hematopoietic cell transplantation. Data came from immunoSEQ multiplex PCR; TCRdb stores just in-frame clones and leaves some out. This table has over 35,000 clones, 75% to 90% appearing once. Sample: peripheral blood mononuclear cells. These receptors were obtained from a woman aged 40-49 years in good health. Some clones in this sample may be carry-over from other donors' samples.

This rearrangement joins TRBV5-1 to TRBJ2-7, with 15 bases that match TRBD2. V shed 3 bases, J shed 6 bases, and the junction held 7 bases outside the gene matches. Germline V gene data show CDR1 as SGHRS and CDR2 as YFSETQ. The CDR3 spans 16 residues. As DNA, the CDR3 is TGCGCCAGCAGCTCCCCTCCGGGACTAGCGGGAGGCGAGCAGTACTTC. It is translated as CASSSPPGLAGGEQYF.

This clone was picked up one time. The chain uses TRBV2 and TRBJ2-1, with 9 bases fitting TRBD1. After removal of 3 bases from V and 6 bases from J, the junction contained 6 bases not matched to a gene. Germline loops: CDR1 SNHLY, CDR2 FYNNEI. The CDR3 loop spans 15 amino acids. CDR3 region: CASSEDRGSSNEQFF. For the CDR3, the DNA is TGTGCCAGCAGTGAGGACAGGGGAAGTTCCAATGAGCAGTTCTTC.

The rearrangement uses TRBV19 and TRBJ1-2, with a tentative D call TRBD1 (6 bases). Per the germline V gene, CDR1 is LNHDA and CDR2 is SQIVND (reference sequence). V was trimmed by 5 bases and J by 0 bases, leaving 10 bases between them. The CDR3 contains 14 residues. CDR3 loop: CASSSRTANYGYTF. The CDR3 DNA is TGTGCCAGTAGTTCTCGGACAGCTAACTATGGCTACACCTTC.

The J gene is TRBJ2-7, the V gene TRBV10-3; unclear D gene. CDR3 size: 11 residues. V was pared by 0 bases and J by 7 bases, with 4 bases between. Looked up from germline, CDR1 is ENHRY and CDR2 is SYGVKD. CDR3 region: CAISESGEQYF. As DNA, the CDR3 is TGTGCCATCAGTGAGTCCGGAGAGCAGTACTTC.

The J gene is TRBJ1-1, the V gene TRBV4-3, with TRBD1 identical over 8 bases. Losses at the gene ends were 1 base for V and 11 bases for J; bases not matched to a gene: 12. Germline V CDR1 and CDR2: LGHNA, YSLEER. CDR3 length equals 15 residues. The CDR3 DNA reads TGCGCCAGCAGCCAAGTTCACAGGGGGGGGTGGTGGGCTTTCTTT. This sequence encodes CASSQVHRGGWWAFF.